One sample yielded the 29 T cell receptor beta chains listed below, sequenced in a study of shared clonotypes between healthy human individuals. The table came from immunoSEQ multiplex PCR; TCRdb's copy has only in-frame clones and leaves some out. The sample has a few million clones; roughly 92% are singletons. Material: naive CD4+ T cells from PBMCs. Subset reported: CD45RA+ positively selected. The receptors were sampled from a man aged 18 to 29 in good health. Some clones in this sample may be carry-over from other donors' samples.

The rearrangement joins TRBV29-1 to TRBJ2-5, with 8 bases identical to TRBD2. CDR1 SQVTM and CDR2 ANQGSEA come from the germline V gene. J lost 4 bases, V lost 5 bases, and 9 bases had no gene match. CDR3 size: 14 residues. As DNA, the CDR3 is TGCAGCGTTTCCAGCGGGAGATTGGTAGAGACCCAGTACTTC. Translating gives CSVSSGRLVETQYF.

This chain links TRBV19 with TRBJ2-2; 9 bases are shared with TRBD2. V gave up 8 bases and J gave up 5 bases; unmatched junction bases: 6. This CDR3 is 14 amino acids long. Looked up from germline, CDR1 is LNHDA and CDR2 is SQIVND (reference sequence). The CDR3 nucleotides read TGTGCCAGTTTAGCGGGAGTGGAGACCGGGGAGCTGTTTTTT. The encoded protein is CASLAGVETGELFF.

This chain joins TRBV5-1 and TRBJ2-1; D unresolved. Germline CDR1 is SGHRS and CDR2 is YFSETQ. Trimming pared 5 bases from V and 9 bases from J, leaving 9 bases between. The CDR3 has 11 amino acids. The CDR3 spells CASRGEGEQFF. CDR3 coding DNA: TGCGCCAGCAGGGGCGAAGGTGAGCAGTTCTTC.

The chain is built from TRBV28 and TRBJ2-3; D gene uncertain. Trimming left V 6 bases short and J 9 bases short, with 7 bases between. CDR1 and CDR2 from the germline V gene are MDHEN and SYDVKM. The CDR3 consists of 10 residues. For the CDR3, the DNA is TGTGCCAGCAGGGCCGGCACGCAGTATTTT. This gives the protein CASRAGTQYF. The variable domain in full, completed from reference TRBV28 and TRBJ2-3, reads DVKVTQSSRYLVKRTGEKVFLECVQDMDHENMFWYRQDPGLGLRLIYFSYDVKMKEKGDIPEGYSVSREKKERFSLILESASTNQTSMYLCASRAGTQYFGPGTRLTVL.

The chain combines TRBV29-1 with TRBJ2-5; 13 bases match TRBD2. V dropped 6 bases and J dropped 5; count of bases not matched to a gene: 12. CDR1 is SQVTM and CDR2 is ANQGSEA in the germline V gene. The CDR3 is made up of 16 amino acids. Written as DNA, the CDR3 is TGCAGCGTCCGGACTAGCGGGAGCGGGGTGTCGGAGACCCAGTACTTC. This encodes CSVRTSGSGVSETQYF.

The table lists this clone with a count of one. The rearrangement joins TRBV6-1 to TRBJ1-5; D not resolved. Per the germline V gene, CDR1 is MNHNS and CDR2 is SASEGT. The CDR3 is made up of 16 amino acids. Trimming stripped 2 bases from V and 1 base from J, with 12 bases between. Here the CDR3 DNA reads TGTGCCAGCAGTGAATTATTCGGTCAGAGCAATCAGCCCCAGCATTTT. This codes for CASSELFGQSNQPQHF.

V and J are TRBV4-1 and TRBJ1-3; 8 nucleotides match TRBD1. The V and J ends lost 0 bases and 4 bases, in that order; junction bases with no gene match: 2. Germline V gives CDR1 MGHRA, CDR2 YSYEKL. The CDR3 totals 15 residues. CDR3 nucleotide sequence: TGCGCCAGCAGCCAAGACAGGGGGCTAGGAAACACCATATATTTT. Translation gives CASSQDRGLGNTIYF.

V gene TRBV29-1 combines with J gene TRBJ1-1; 7 nucleotides agree with TRBD1. V shed 8 bases and J 5 bases; nucleotides not matched to a gene: 8. Germline-derived CDR1 and CDR2 are SQVTM and ANQGSEA. This CDR3 is 12 amino acids long. The chain's CDR3 is CSTLSGGTEAFF. The CDR3 nucleotides read TGCAGCACATTATCAGGGGGAACTGAAGCTTTCTTT.

This rearrangement joins TRBV28 to TRBJ2-1; the match to TRBD2 covers 7 bases. Germline assignment: CDR1 MDHEN and CDR2 SYDVKM. The CDR3 runs 17 residues. V dropped 4 bases and J dropped 8; count of bases not matched to a gene: 17. CDR3 residues: CASSSESQGGGRDEQFF. In nucleotides, the CDR3 is TGTGCCAGCAGTTCTGAATCGCAGGGTGGCGGGAGAGATGAGCAGTTCTTC.

The chain is built from TRBV5-1 and TRBJ1-2, with 8 bases fitting TRBD1. Germline CDR1 reads SGHRS; CDR2 reads YFSETQ. V dropped 0 bases and J dropped 4; count of bases not matched to a gene: 5. The CDR3 consists of 15 residues. Written as DNA, the CDR3 is TGCGCCAGCAGCTTGGGAGGGACAGGATTCTATGGCTACACCTTC. Translated: CASSLGGTGFYGYTF.

The J gene is TRBJ2-2, the V gene TRBV15; 8 bases are shared with TRBD2. CDR3 length equals 21 residues. Losses at the gene ends were 0 bases for V and 5 bases for J; bases not matched to a gene: 20. Germline lookup yields CDR1 LNHNV and CDR2 YYDKDF (reference sequence). This chain's CDR3 is CATSRDRILGVAGLGTGELFF. The CDR3 bases are TGTGCCACCAGCAGAGATAGAATCCTAGGAGTAGCGGGACTGGGGACCGGGGAGCTGTTTTTT.

The J gene is TRBJ2-3, the V gene TRBV11-2; TRBD1 matches 7 bases. V was pared by 5 bases and J by 1 base, with 6 bases of the junction left unmatched. In germline, CDR1 is SGHAT, CDR2 FQNNGV. This CDR3 region has 15 residues. This CDR3 reads CASSGRDRRTDTQYF. The CDR3 nucleotides are TGTGCCAGCAGCGGCCGGGACAGACGCACAGATACGCAGTATTTT.

This clone was recorded once. The genes are TRBV6-6 and TRBJ2-1, with D unclear. CDR3 length equals 14 residues. Germline CDR1 reads MNHNY; CDR2 reads SVGAGI (reference sequence). The V end lost 5 bases, the J end lost 3 bases, and 11 bases lay between the germline ends. The CDR3 sequence: CASSTSVIYNEQFF. As DNA, the CDR3 is TGTGCCAGCAGTACCAGCGTCATCTACAATGAGCAGTTCTTC.

V and J are TRBV5-1 and TRBJ2-7; the D gene is possibly TRBD1 (6 bases). The CDR3 sequence is 15 residues long. The germline V gene has CDR1 SGHRS and CDR2 YFSETQ. With 3 bases removed from V and 0 bases from J, the gap between germline ends came to 13 bases. CDR3 in DNA: TGCGCCAGCAGCTGGGGAGACAGGAGCTCCTACGAGCAGTACTTC. Amino acid sequence: CASSWGDRSSYEQYF.

The gene calls are TRBV14 and TRBJ1-2; D gene ambiguous. Trimming removed 1 base from V and 8 bases from J, with 20 bases in between. Per germline, CDR1 SGHDN and CDR2 FVKESK. The CDR3 is made up of 16 amino acids. Here the CDR3 reads CASSQGRPPLTEGYTF. CDR3 DNA: TGTGCCAGCAGCCAAGGCCGGCCTCCACTGACGGAGGGCTACACCTTC.

This rearrangement joins TRBV7-2 to TRBJ2-3, with D maybe TRBD1 (5 bases). CDR1 is SGHTA and CDR2 is FQGNSA in the germline V gene. CDR3 size: 14 residues. V gave up 5 bases and J gave up 9 bases, with 18 bases separating them. In DNA, the CDR3 is TGTGCCAGCAGCAATCGACAGACTCCCTACACGCAGTATTTT. Its translation: CASSNRQTPYTQYF.

The gene calls are TRBV27 and TRBJ2-1; 7 positions agree with TRBD1. Looked up from germline, CDR1 is MNHEY and CDR2 is SMNVEV (reference sequence). The trim removed 3 bases at V and 4 bases at J, leaving 6 bases unmatched. This CDR3 region has 15 residues. This chain's CDR3 is CASSFWDSEYNEQFF. The CDR3 DNA is TGTGCCAGCAGTTTTTGGGACAGCGAGTACAATGAGCAGTTCTTC.

This sequence joins TRBV29-1 and TRBJ2-2; D is unclear. Trimming took off 6 bases at V and 6 bases at J, with 17 bases between the two ends. Germline CDR1 reads SQVTM; CDR2 reads ANQGSEA. The CDR3 is made up of 14 amino acids. The CDR3 region is CSVSQLRTAGELFF. In DNA, the CDR3 is TGCAGCGTCAGTCAGCTAAGGACGGCCGGGGAGCTGTTTTTT.

This clone was found once. The rearrangement uses TRBV27 and TRBJ2-5, with 10 nucleotides matching TRBD1. There are 15 residues in the CDR3. Germline V gene lookup returns CDR1 MNHEY and CDR2 SMNVEV (reference sequence). The V gene end was trimmed by 10 bases and the J gene end by 5 bases; junction bases not matched to a gene: 13. CDR3 nucleotide sequence: TGTGCCACCATGAGACAGGGGGCCGTCTGGGAGACCCAGTACTTC. Translating it yields CATMRQGAVWETQYF.

V usage is TRBV5-4 and J usage is TRBJ1-1; the D is unclear. Trimming removed 9 bases at V and 3 bases at J, with 21 bases between. The CDR3 covers 15 residues. CDR1 SGHNT and CDR2 YYREEE come from the germline V gene (reference sequence). CDR3 in DNA: TGTGCCACCTCACCGTACACTGGTGGGTACACTGAAGCTTTCTTT. Encoded protein: CATSPYTGGYTEAFF.

This chain joins TRBV28 and TRBJ2-7; TRBD1 matches at 9 bases. Germline assignment: CDR1 MDHEN and CDR2 SYDVKM. The CDR3 covers 16 residues. With V trimmed by 6 bases and J by 4 bases, 13 bases remained unmatched. The CDR3 DNA follows: TGTGCCAGCAGCTCCGCCGGGACAGGGCTAGGGTACGAGCAGTACTTC. Translated, it gives CASSSAGTGLGYEQYF. Full variable domain (outside the CDR3, taken from reference TRBV28 and TRBJ2-7): DVKVTQSSRYLVKRTGEKVFLECVQDMDHENMFWYRQDPGLGLRLIYFSYDVKMKEKGDIPEGYSVSREKKERFSLILESASTNQTSMYLCASSSAGTGLGYEQYFGPGTRLTVT.

V is TRBV28 and J is TRBJ2-7, with TRBD2 identical over 8 bases. The CDR3 spans 15 residues. V trimming: 5 bases; J trimming: 5 bases; junction bases outside the gene matches: 11. Germline V CDR1 and CDR2: MDHEN, SYDVKM. The CDR3 coding sequence is TGTGCCAGCAGTCTGACTAGAGCGGGAGAAGACGAGCAGTACTTC. Amino acid sequence: CASSLTRAGEDEQYF. The whole variable domain, filled in from reference TRBV28 and TRBJ2-7, reads DVKVTQSSRYLVKRTGEKVFLECVQDMDHENMFWYRQDPGLGLRLIYFSYDVKMKEKGDIPEGYSVSREKKERFSLILESASTNQTSMYLCASSLTRAGEDEQYFGPGTRLTVT.

This clone was observed a single time. The chain carries TRBV28 and TRBJ2-3, with TRBD1 as a possible D gene (6 bases). CDR1 is MDHEN and CDR2 is SYDVKM in the germline V gene. V gave up 6 bases and J gave up 10 bases, with 20 bases separating them. CDR3 length equals 14 residues. The CDR3 nucleotides read TGTGCCAGCAGACTAGGGGGTGCCGCGAATCCGCAGTATTTT. Its protein is CASRLGGAANPQYF.

As concerns this clone: At the DNA level, this CDR3 is encoded by other sequences in the same sample as well. The chain employs TRBV11-3 and TRBJ2-1; no definite D call. The CDR3 is made up of 12 amino acids. The V gene lost 3 bases and the J gene lost 5 bases, with 5 bases spanning the gap. Germline CDR1 SGHNT, CDR2 YENEEA. Written as DNA, the CDR3 is TGTGCCAGCAGCTTGGCGGACAATGAGCAGTTCTTC. Translating gives CASSLADNEQFF. The full variable domain, in which reference TRBV11-3 and TRBJ2-1 provide the parts outside the CDR3, is EAGVVQSPRYKIIEKKQPVAFWCNPISGHNTLYWYLQNLGQGPELLIRYENEEAVDDSQLPKDRFSAERLKGVDSTLKIQPAELGDSAVYLCASSLADNEQFFGPGTRLTVL.

The J gene is TRBJ2-1, the V gene TRBV7-3; D gene unclear. Germline-derived CDR1 and CDR2 are SGHTA and FQGTGA. Trimming took off 2 bases at V and 4 bases at J, with 6 bases between the two ends. There are 13 residues in the CDR3. This CDR3 is CASSLEVYNEQFF. In DNA, the CDR3 is TGTGCCAGCAGCTTAGAAGTATACAATGAGCAGTTCTTC.

The CDR3 spells CASSLAGQGSYNEQFF. CDR3 nucleotide sequence: TGTGCCAGCAGCTTAGCGGGACAGGGCTCCTACAATGAGCAGTTCTTC. V is TRBV7-8 and J is TRBJ2-1; 9 bases fit TRBD1. The CDR3 extends over 16 amino acids. V shed 0 bases, J shed 0 bases, and the junction held 0 bases outside the gene matches. The germline gives CDR1 SGHVS, CDR2 FQNEAQ.

The chain recombines TRBV10-3 with TRBJ1-4; tentative D call: TRBD1 (6 bases). V was shortened by 5 bases and J by 7 bases, with 14 bases between the two germline ends. Germline assignment: CDR1 ENHRY and CDR2 SYGVKD. The CDR3 covers 14 residues. Here the CDR3 DNA reads TGTGCCATCAGTCAGGAGGGGGGCGGTGAAAAACTGTTTTTT. This codes for CAISQEGGGEKLFF.

This clone was counted a single time. The chain links TRBV28 to TRBJ1-2; TRBD1 matches at 7 bases. The CDR3 is made up of 15 amino acids. Germline V gives CDR1 MDHEN, CDR2 SYDVKM. V lost 0 bases and J lost 6; bases outside the gene matches: 7. Here the CDR3 reads CASSLWEQGVDGYTF. The CDR3 DNA is TGTGCCAGCAGTTTATGGGAGCAGGGGGTAGATGGCTACACCTTC.

The rearrangement uses TRBV9 and TRBJ2-1; 7 nucleotides line up with TRBD2. The CDR3 loop spans 18 amino acids. Germline trimming cut 4 bases from V and 6 bases from J; bases unmatched to any gene: 19. Germline V gives CDR1 SGDLS, CDR2 YYNGEE. The CDR3 region has the DNA TGTGCCAGCAGCCGACAGACAACTGGGGCTAGCGGTCGCAATGAGCAGTTCTTC. It codes for CASSRQTTGASGRNEQFF.